The source of this T cell receptor (beta chain) is a study of PD-1 blockade in classical Hodgkin lymphoma. The time point here: newly diagnosed, previously untreated cHL patient sample. Researchers used magnetic negative selection to pull out pure CD4+ T cells from thawed PBMCs. The authors used newly diagnosed, untreated classical Hodgkin lymphoma PBMCs as comparison. About this clone itself: Its antigen remains unidentified.

Study findings and constraints: When set against healthy donors, newly diagnosed patients were reported to show lower baseline TCR diversity. Nothing has yet pinned down what causes the repertoire differences, possibly disease activity or prior therapy.

Some clones are missing from TCRdb's copy, which holds only in-frame ones; the method was immunoSEQ multiplex PCR. The sample has about 35,000 clones; around 89% are singletons. CDR3 length: 17 residues. The V gene lost 5 bases and the J gene lost 3 bases, with 23 bases spanning the gap. Germline loops: CDR1 MDHEN, CDR2 SYDVKM. Material for sequencing was CD4+ T cells from blood. The receptor was derived from a human donor with classical Hodgkin lymphoma. The rearrangement joins TRBV28 to TRBJ2-7; the D gene could be TRBD1 or TRBD2 (6 bases each). CDR3 residues: CASSPIIRGARHYEQYF. The CDR3 DNA reads as TGTGCCAGCAGTCCTATAATAAGGGGGGCGCGCCACTACGAGCAGTACTTC.